This record concerns one TCR beta chain sequence. Its antigen is not identified. The assay was immunoSEQ multiplex PCR, and TCRdb's table has in-frame clones only and misses some. The repertoire holds approximately 100,000 clones, with 82% as singletons. This sample is part of a study of PD-1 blockade in mismatch repair-deficient tumors. Notes on the study in general: After pembrolizumab, tumor-resident clones rose rapidly, then generally contracted before radiologic responses.

Mismatch repair deficiency was confirmed in all patients, by PCR or immunohistochemistry. TCR sequencing covered a few patients who responded to pembrolizumab. Trimming stripped 0 bases from V and 1 base from J, with 10 bases between. This CDR3 has 15 residues. Germline V gives CDR1 SGHRS, CDR2 YFSETQ. Material: peripheral blood, obtained about 33 weeks after starting pembrolizumab. This receptor was obtained from an adult with mismatch repair-deficient cancer. The V gene is TRBV5-1, the J gene TRBJ2-5; D remains unclear. The DNA of the CDR3 is TGCGCCAGCAGCTTGGTGCTGGCAGCCCAAGAGACCCAGTACTTC. Its protein product is CASSLVLAAQETQYF.